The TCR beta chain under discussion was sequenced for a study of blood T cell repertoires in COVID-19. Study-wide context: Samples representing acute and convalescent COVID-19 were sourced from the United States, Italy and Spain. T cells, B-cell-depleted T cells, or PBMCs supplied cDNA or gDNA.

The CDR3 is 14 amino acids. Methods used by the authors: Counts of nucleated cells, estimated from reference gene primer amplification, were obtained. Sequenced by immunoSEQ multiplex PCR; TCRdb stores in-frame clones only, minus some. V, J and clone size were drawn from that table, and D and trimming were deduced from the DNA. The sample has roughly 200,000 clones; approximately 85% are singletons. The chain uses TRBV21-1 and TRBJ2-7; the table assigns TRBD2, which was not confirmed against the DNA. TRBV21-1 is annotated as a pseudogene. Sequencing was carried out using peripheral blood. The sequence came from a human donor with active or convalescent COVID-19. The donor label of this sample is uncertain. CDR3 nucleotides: TGTGCCAGCAGCACTCCCGGGACTCACTACGAGCAGTACTTC. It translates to CASSTPGTHYEQYF.